This T cell receptor beta chain emerged from a study of blood T cells in healthy people across ages. Alongside a J-beta primer mix, a sample-barcoded 5' primer served in a second PCR lasting roughly 6 to 11 cycles. TCRdb re-analysed the 5' RACE reads in MiXCR, keeping a single row per CDR3 protein. The repertoire holds 750,000 to 950,000 distinct CDR3 sequences, with less than 70% as singletons. V dropped 8 bases and J dropped 0; count of bases not matched to a gene: 3. CDR1 is MGHDK, CDR2 SYGVNS, per germline. This CDR3 is built from 14 residues. On this clonotype: What it recognizes is unknown.

Study-wide results and limits: With donor CMV status unknown, expanded clonotype changes were possibly confounded. Diversity of TCR beta per million T cells declined in a roughly linear way with age. Among long-lived donors, naive CD4+ cells were more numerous and diversity higher than in aged donors.

The receptor comes from a man at least 80 years old in good health. V is TRBV25-1 and J is TRBJ1-2; 10 nucleotides align to TRBD1. Sequencing was carried out using blood. Here the CDR3 reads CASGGTGANYGYTF. The CDR3 DNA is TGTGCCAGCGGGGGGACAGGGGCTAACTATGGCTACACCTTC.